This is a list of T cell receptor beta chains from one sample in a study of T cells expressing NK-cell markers. Each CDR3 protein gets one entry in TCRdb, which reprocessed the 5' RACE reads and gives no DNA. This table lists about 260,000 distinct CDR3 sequences. The sequenced material came from blood T cells: a sorted CD56 or NKG2C T cell subset, CD4+ or CD8+ T cells, or bulk PBMC T cells (not recorded which). Receptors originate from a woman between 18 and 70 years old in good health. Both conserved end residues are part of each CDR3.

J gene,V gene,CDR3 protein
TRBJ2-1,TRBV20-1,CSARDGAGAYYNEQFF
TRBJ2-3,TRBV29-1,CSVEQSTDTQYF
TRBJ2-2,TRBV6-1,CASWGAQSFTGELFF
TRBJ2-3,TRBV6-5,CASSYGRVIEDTQYF
TRBJ1-2,TRBV14,CASSRQAGGYTF
TRBJ1-4,TRBV15,CATSRDRGIEKLFF
TRBJ1-3,TRBV5-8,CASSTGQGAAGNTIYF
TRBJ2-7,TRBV12-3/TRBV12-4,CASRSVQGSNEQYF
TRBJ2-2,TRBV19,CASSTIQVAGELFF
TRBJ1-6,TRBV5-1,CASSLGTGENSPLHF
TRBJ2-5,TRBV7-2,CASSIPDWARETQYF
TRBJ2-1,TRBV4-1,CASSFPPGTSEYNEQFF
TRBJ2-1,TRBV6-6,CASSRERDSEFF
TRBJ2-1,TRBV7-2,CASSYPGTPQFF
TRBJ2-2,TRBV20-1,CSAPRGQDNTGELFF
TRBJ1-2,TRBV11-3,CASSPRCREDGYTF
TRBJ2-3,TRBV3-1,CASSHSSRPNTQYF
TRBJ2-5,TRBV7-6,CAVSEPTSAGVRTQYF
TRBJ1-2,TRBV5-1,CASSLLTGNYGYTF
TRBJ2-2,TRBV12-3/TRBV12-4,CASSRADLKAGELFF
TRBJ2-7,TRBV20-1,CSAPDGNLYEQYF
TRBJ2-3,TRBV27,CASSPLASGSGNTQYF
TRBJ2-5,TRBV29-1,CSVLKSIQETQYF
TRBJ2-1,TRBV10-3,CAISEDWTSADNEQFF
TRBJ1-2,TRBV10-3,CAISGTGYGYTF
TRBJ2-3,TRBV6-1,CATGWAGTDTQYF
TRBJ2-3,TRBV4-3,CASSQDPGGGSTDTQYF
TRBJ2-3,TRBV28,CASSTPLTGGDTQYF
TRBJ2-3,TRBV7-3,CASSPRRTSSTDTQYF
TRBJ2-2,TRBV7-3,CASSLPRRGTGELFF
TRBJ2-1,TRBV27,CASSFLLGGSYNEQFF
TRBJ2-7,TRBV4-3,CASSQVTGSSYEQYF
TRBJ1-5,TRBV20-1,CSALGQGFTQPQHF
TRBJ2-3,TRBV20-1,CSARDGGTSTDTQYF
TRBJ2-1,TRBV14,CASSQGPTSGGEDEQFF
TRBJ2-3,TRBV7-2,CASSLMDTQYF
TRBJ2-3,TRBV20-1,CSASAGPGPADTQYF
TRBJ2-1,TRBV12-3/TRBV12-4,CASSLTKTSGGEQFF
TRBJ2-1,TRBV5-1,CASSYMTSGGNEQFF
TRBJ2-7,TRBV20-1,CSASPHAGIYEQYF
TRBJ2-7,TRBV7-8,CASSLHKSTYEQYF
TRBJ2-7,TRBV28,CASSFAGGYEQYF
TRBJ1-1,TRBV4-3,CASSNSRGLSEAFF
TRBJ1-6,TRBV7-6,CASSSRVDSPLHF
TRBJ1-6,TRBV6-5,CASSYSQDSPLHF
TRBJ1-6,TRBV14,CASSRLGPPNSPLHF
TRBJ2-6,TRBV20-1,CSARDRERSGANVLTF
TRBJ2-7,TRBV7-3,CASSLTASGSSEQYF
TRBJ2-7,TRBV5-1,CASSLATGEQYF
TRBJ2-3,TRBV5-1,CASSPGTSRPWDTQYF
TRBJ2-2,TRBV21-1,CASSKEVGRRNTGELFF
TRBJ2-4,TRBV5-1,CASSLGGDNGIQYF
TRBJ1-1,TRBV19,CASTKYPGLGTEAFF
TRBJ2-3,TRBV4-2,CASSQERAVRDTQYF
TRBJ1-2,TRBV7-9,CASSPDSSGYTF
TRBJ2-1,TRBV27,CASRETGSSYNEQFF
TRBJ1-1,TRBV6-1,CASTQMRARGRGTEAFF